These 18 T cell receptor beta chains were all obtained from the same sample, sequenced in a study of shared clonotypes between healthy human individuals. Method: immunoSEQ multiplex PCR; TCRdb's copy keeps in-frame clones and lacks some. Among about 1.5 million clones listed, 98% were seen once. Input material: naive CD4+ T cells sorted from blood. As to subset: CD45RA+ positively selected. These receptors were obtained from a man younger than 45 in good health.

This chain joins TRBV5-1 and TRBJ2-3, with D possibly being TRBD1 or TRBD2 (6 bases each). Germline CDR1 reads SGHRS; CDR2 reads YFSETQ. The ends were cut back, 8 bases at V and 1 base at J, with 20 bases in the middle. The CDR3 length is 16 residues. CDR3 protein: CASGAEPRGGTDTQYF. The CDR3 DNA follows: TGCGCCAGTGGGGCGGAACCAAGGGGGGGCACAGATACGCAGTATTTT.

Concerning this clone: Other DNA sequences of this sample code for an identical CDR3. The chain uses TRBV6-5 and TRBJ2-5, with D uncertain. Looked up from germline, CDR1 is MNHEY and CDR2 is SVGAGI. The CDR3 covers 14 residues. Trimming shortened V by 0 bases and J by 5 bases, and 10 bases separated the two germline ends. The CDR3 bases are TGTGCCAGCAGTTACTCTCAGGTTGGGGAGACCCAGTACTTC. Protein sequence: CASSYSQVGETQYF.

In its sample, this clone was seen once. The chain combines TRBV5-1 with TRBJ2-7, with a possible D match to TRBD1 (6 bases). The CDR3 contains 12 residues. With 1 base removed from V and 6 bases from J, the gap between germline ends came to 8 bases. CDR1 SGHRS and CDR2 YFSETQ come from the germline V gene. The CDR3 DNA reads as TGCGCCAGCAGCTTGTTGGGGGCCGAGCAGTACTTC. Translation: CASSLLGAEQYF.

The chain recombines TRBV9 with TRBJ2-1, with TRBD1 matching over 8 bases. The junction had 1 base not matched to a gene; V was cut back by 0 bases and J by 2 bases. CDR3 length: 15 amino acids. Germline V lookup: CDR1 SGDLS, CDR2 YYNGEE. CDR3 bases: TGTGCCAGCAGCGTAGCACAGGGGGCCTACAATGAGCAGTTCTTC. Translating it yields CASSVAQGAYNEQFF.

The chain joins TRBV11-3 to TRBJ2-1; D may correspond to TRBD1 or TRBD2 (5 bases each). The germline V gene encodes CDR1 SGHNT and CDR2 YENEEA. This CDR3 region has 16 residues. The V end was cut by 1 base, the J end by 6 bases, with 16 bases between. CDR3 protein: CASSLGGFERGNEQFF. CDR3 nucleotide sequence: TGTGCCAGCAGCTTAGGGGGATTCGAGAGGGGCAATGAGCAGTTCTTC.

The chain has TRBV7-6 and TRBJ1-2, with TRBD1 matching over 8 bases. There are 16 residues in the CDR3. Germline V gene data show CDR1 as SGHVS and CDR2 as FNYEAQ. Trimming cost V 5 bases and J 4 bases; bases outside gene matches: 12. CDR3: CASSTRTGRLSYGYTF. The CDR3 DNA reads as TGTGCCAGCAGCACAAGGACAGGGCGTCTGTCCTATGGCTACACCTTC.

The chain employs TRBV18 and TRBJ2-1; 8 bases match TRBD2. Germline V CDR1 and CDR2: KGHSH, LQKENI. The trim removed 3 bases at V and 9 bases at J, leaving 10 bases unmatched. This CDR3 has 15 amino acids. This CDR3 is CASSPSVLREGEQFF. The CDR3, as DNA: TGTGCCAGCTCACCGAGCGTTCTTCGGGAGGGTGAGCAGTTCTTC.

The chain links TRBV5-6 to TRBJ1-1; 8 nucleotides match TRBD1. The CDR3 consists of 16 residues. J was trimmed by 3 bases and V by 4 bases; bases with no gene match: 11. The germline V gene encodes CDR1 SGHDT and CDR2 YYEEEE. Written as DNA, the CDR3 is TGTGCCAGCAGCGGGAGACAGGGGAGATTGGACACTGAAGCTTTCTTT. Translated: CASSGRQGRLDTEAFF.

Note on this clone: Distinct nucleotide sequences in the sample also encode this CDR3. This chain joins TRBV27 and TRBJ1-2; D possibly corresponds to TRBD1 (6 bases). This CDR3 region has 13 residues. Between the trimmed V and J ends, which lost 5 bases and 3 bases, there was a span of 10 bases. Germline V gene data show CDR1 as MNHEY and CDR2 as SMNVEV (reference sequence). This CDR3 reads CASSPTGYYGYTF. The CDR3 DNA follows: TGTGCCAGCAGTCCAACAGGGTACTATGGCTACACCTTC.

The CDR3: CATFDRPNTEAFF. CDR3 nucleotides: TGCGCCACCTTTGACAGACCGAACACTGAAGCTTTCTTT. The chain joins TRBV10-2 to TRBJ1-1; a weak D match, TRBD1 (5 bases). The CDR3 is 13 amino acids. Trimming took 10 bases from V and 1 from J, leaving 13 bases between them. CDR1 is WSHSY and CDR2 is SAAADI in the germline V gene.

The chain carries TRBV7-9 and TRBJ2-5, with 13 bases identical to TRBD2. Germline values: CDR1 SEHNR, CDR2 FQNEAQ (reference sequence). V shed 1 base and J 5 bases; nucleotides not matched to a gene: 7. The CDR3 is 17 amino acids. CDR3 loop: CASSLGGLAGIWETQYF. For the CDR3, the DNA is TGTGCCAGCAGCTTAGGGGGACTAGCGGGAATTTGGGAGACCCAGTACTTC.

The chain joins TRBV19 to TRBJ1-2; possible D gene TRBD1, 5 bases. V lost 1 base to trimming and J lost 4 bases, with 10 bases between them. This CDR3 is 14 amino acids long. Germline lookup yields CDR1 LNHDA and CDR2 SQIVND (reference sequence). Here the CDR3 reads CASSIVDSPYGYTF. The CDR3 bases are TGTGCCAGTAGTATAGTCGACAGCCCCTATGGCTACACCTTC.

The rearrangement links TRBV7-6 to TRBJ1-3, with D maybe TRBD1 (5 bases). With 5 bases removed from V and 0 bases from J, the gap between germline ends came to 14 bases. Germline lookup yields CDR1 SGHVS and CDR2 FNYEAQ. CDR3 length: 16 residues. CDR3 in amino acids: CASSTKQANSGNTIYF. The CDR3 nucleotides read TGTGCCAGCAGCACAAAACAGGCCAACTCTGGAAACACCATATATTTT.

DNA for the CDR3: TGCAGCGTTCTAGCGGGAGATTGGTACGAGCAGTACTTC. Protein product: CSVLAGDWYEQYF. The rearrangement joins TRBV29-1 to TRBJ2-7; 10 bases map to TRBD2. V lost 5 bases and J lost 4; bases outside the gene matches: 5. The CDR3 has 13 residues. Germline V gene data show CDR1 as SQVTM and CDR2 as ANQGSEA.

The chain combines TRBV5-4 with TRBJ1-2; 7 nucleotides line up with TRBD1. The CDR3 spans 13 residues. Germline CDR1 and CDR2: SGHNT and YYREEE (reference sequence). Trimming at V came to 2 bases and at J to 8 bases, leaving 6 bases not matched to a gene. The CDR3 DNA reads TGTGCCAGCAGCTTTACAGGGGCCGGGGGCTACACCTTC. Translation gives CASSFTGAGGYTF.

CDR3 region: CASSPTGGDGYTF. As DNA, the CDR3 is TGCGCCAGCAGCCCAACAGGGGGAGATGGCTACACCTTC. The chain has TRBV5-1 and TRBJ1-2; 8 positions agree with TRBD1. The CDR3 runs to 13 residues. V lost 4 bases to trimming and J lost 6 bases; unmatched junction nucleotides: 5. In germline, CDR1 is SGHRS, CDR2 YFSETQ.

The chain has TRBV2 and TRBJ2-7; D not resolved. V lost 5 bases and J 3 bases, leaving 8 bases between the germline ends. The CDR3 sequence is 12 residues long. Germline CDR1 and CDR2: SNHLY and FYNNEI. The CDR3 nucleotides read TGTGCCAGCAGTCCACAAATCTACGAGCAGTACTTC. This sequence encodes CASSPQIYEQYF.

J is TRBJ2-3 and V is TRBV12-5; 7 nucleotides align to TRBD1. Germline loops: CDR1 LGHNT, CDR2 FRNRAP. There are 12 residues in the CDR3. The trim removed 4 bases at V and 10 bases at J, leaving 5 bases unmatched. The CDR3 sequence: CASGSRGIAQYF. The CDR3 bases are TGTGCTAGTGGTTCCAGGGGGATAGCGCAGTATTTT.